A selection of T cell receptor beta chains follows, all from one sample in a study of T cell responses to AZD1222 COVID-19 vaccine. The table came from immunoSEQ multiplex PCR; TCRdb's copy has only in-frame clones and leaves some out. Seen here are 130,000 or so clones, roughly 88% observed once, and the top ten hold around 27%. This specimen consisted of peripheral blood, obtained 28 days after the second AZD1222 dose. These TCRs come from an adult who received the AZD1222 COVID-19 vaccine. The conserved cysteine and the conserved F or W are not part of the CDR3 here.

J gene	V gene	CDR3 protein
TRBJ2-2	TRBV13	ASSLTSGGAPGELF
TRBJ1-5	TRBV25-1	ASSEYGGGNQPQH
TRBJ1-3	TRBV5-1	ASSLEGNTIY
TRBJ2-7	TRBV7-8	ASSLVWAGTANYEQY
TRBJ2-2	TRBV12-3/TRBV12-4	ASSLQTTGELF
TRBJ1-4	TRBV10-2	ASSEGEKLF
TRBJ2-7	TRBV20-1	SARTAGQQY
TRBJ2-3	TRBV15	ATSRPRASGVASTDTQY
TRBJ2-7	TRBV6-6	ASSLDRSEQY
TRBJ1-2	TRBV18	ASSDDPAGNAYGYT
TRBJ2-1	TRBV15	ATSRDLPRLAYNEQF
TRBJ1-1	TRBV7-2	ASSRTGGTEAF
TRBJ1-1	TRBV7-9	ASSSQGMNTEAF
TRBJ2-7	TRBV28	ATRGLRYEQY
TRBJ1-1	TRBV19	ASVVGGQLNTEAF
TRBJ2-2	TRBV28	ASQNVVGGTYNTGELF
TRBJ2-5	TRBV10-2	ASSGSDRRGTQY
TRBJ2-1	TRBV10-1	ASSEGAWKQF
TRBJ1-4	TRBV5-1	ASSLEVWGAELF
TRBJ2-7	TRBV11-3	ASSLAGPPYEQY
TRBJ2-6	TRBV19	ATNNINSGANVLT
TRBJ1-2	TRBV9	ASSPPGYHGYT
TRBJ1-1	TRBV19	ASSMTGGASTEAF
TRBJ1-2	TRBV5-4	ASSQQGQGAKGYT
TRBJ1-6	TRBV4-1	ASARDRVGNSPLH
TRBJ1-6	TRBV5-1	ASSPTGGSSPLH
TRBJ1-1	TRBV5-1	ASSAPDRDTEAF
TRBJ1-1	TRBV2	ASRRTPQLMNTEAF
TRBJ1-1	TRBV7-8	ASSLVMAWNTEAF
TRBJ1-6	TRBV11-2	ASSIGRYNSPLH
TRBJ1-2	TRBV7-2	ASSWGTYGYT
TRBJ2-1	TRBV27	ASNSWGNEQF
TRBJ2-5	TRBV6-1	ASSSPVGAQETQY
TRBJ1-5	TRBV19	ASSLEGGEGQPQH
TRBJ1-4	TRBV7-7	ASSLGPRSELF
TRBJ1-2	TRBV7-9	ASSLAEVRSYGYT
TRBJ1-2	TRBV30	AWTGDRAFYGYT
TRBJ1-1	TRBV6-2/TRBV6-3	ASSPLRDGNTEAF
TRBJ1-1	TRBV5-1	ASSPRDRGSVQAF
TRBJ2-6	TRBV7-2	ASSPDGLGANVLT
TRBJ1-5	TRBV10-3	AISESSGGSGLGQPQH
TRBJ2-3	TRBV7-3	ASSFLGAPGDTQY